This paragraph reports one T cell receptor beta chain. The CDR3 extends over 15 amino acids. The trim removed 0 bases at V and 1 base at J, leaving 3 bases unmatched. Germline V lookup: CDR1 SGHKS, CDR2 YYEKEE (reference sequence). The table came from immunoSEQ multiplex PCR; TCRdb's copy has only in-frame clones and leaves some out. Of about 290,000 clones listed, roughly 89% were seen once; the top ten hold 1.5% to 2%. This entry comes from a study of blood T cell repertoires in COVID-19. The source material was PBMCs or T cells enriched from blood (not recorded which). This chain links TRBV5-5 with TRBJ1-2; TRBD1 agrees at 7 bases. This receptor was taken from a middle-aged woman who had recovered from COVID-19. CDR3 residues: CASSLGGQNNYGYTF. The CDR3 bases are TGTGCCAGCAGCTTGGGGGGACAGAATAACTATGGCTACACCTTC.